The sequence of this T cell receptor beta chain was determined in a study of tumor-infiltrating lymphocytes in primary liver carcinoma. Study-wide context: Tumors measured roughly 4.2 to 10 cm and were stage T1-T3 N0M0.

With a constant-region primer, TCR beta cDNA was made from roughly 500 ng of total RNA. What produced the TCR beta libraries was three nested multiplex PCR rounds using slightly modified ARM-PCR. Forward primers for TRBV1-TRBV30 and a C-beta reverse primer served the first two PCR rounds, at 10 cycles each. TCRdb re-called the multiplex PCR reads through MiXCR, storing one row per CDR3 protein. This sample has hundreds of thousands of distinct CDR3 sequences; around three fifths occur once, and the top ten carry about 8.4%. Points on this clonotype: The CDR3 does not close with the conserved phenylalanine or tryptophan, likely indicating a read error.

They got blood RNA out of unsorted whole blood and also pulled out germline DNA. Per germline, CDR1 MNHNS and CDR2 SASEGT. The CDR3 loop spans 17 amino acids. The V and J genes are TRBV6-1 and TRBJ2-7; TRBD2 matches 11 bases. This TCR was recovered from a man aged 40-55 years with primary liver carcinoma and hepatitis B virus infection. The sample was peripheral blood. CDR3 sequence: CASLRTSGSKSSYVQYS. The DNA for the CDR3 is TGTGCCAGCCTCAGGACTAGCGGGTCCAAAAGCTCCTACGTGCAGTACTCC.